This T cell receptor beta chain originates from a study of human T cells and chemical hapten exposure. Study background: Affected patients, primarily female, had alopecia areata, totalis or universalis.

The CDR3 consists of 9 residues. Trimming took off 7 bases at V and 6 bases at J, with 2 bases between the two ends. Germline V gives CDR1 MNHEY, CDR2 SMNVEV (reference sequence). TCRdb reanalysed the RACE reads using MiXCR and keeps one entry per CDR3 protein. The sample yields approximately 340,000 distinct CDR3 sequences, under 8% seen once. Time point here: patch test 1, 2 weeks after DPC sensitization. Treatment given: therapeutic diphenylcyclopropenone sensitization with weekly scalp DPC. V is TRBV27 and J is TRBJ2-3; no definite D call. This TCR derives from a woman between 18 and 29 years old with alopecia areata. Some clones in this sample may be carry-over from other donors' samples. This material consisted of whole blood, taken in connection with sensitization to the hapten diphenylcyclopropenone (DPC). The DNA for the CDR3 is TGTGCCAGCAAGGATACGCAGTATTTT. Translation: CASKDTQYF.